These T cell receptor beta chains were read from a single sample in a study of regulatory dendritic cells for organ transplantation. Their specific antigens are unknown. The table came from immunoSEQ multiplex PCR; TCRdb's copy has only in-frame clones and leaves some out. The sample records about 7,100 clones, about 67% being singletons. Source material: memory CD4+ T cells from blood cultured with dendritic cells. These receptors originate from a human donor in good health. The CDR3 runs from the conserved cysteine through the conserved F or W. D genes are given only for firm matches. Expanded clones are given a class, and other clones once, few, many or no size at all.

J gene,D gene,clone size,V gene,CDR3 DNA,CDR3 protein
TRBJ1-1,TRBD1,NA,TRBV9,TGTGCCAGCAGCTTGACAGGGATTGACACTGAAGCTTTCTTT,CASSLTGIDTEAFF
TRBJ1-2,NA,NA,TRBV4-2,TGTGCCAGCAGCCAAGACGGCCGAGAGAACTACGGCTACACCTTC,CASSQDGRENYGYTF
TRBJ1-1,NA,NA,TRBV2,TGTGCCAGCAGACAGGGTGAGACTGAAGCTTTCTTT,CASRQGETEAFF
TRBJ2-1,NA,NA,TRBV6-6,TGTGCCAGCAGTTACTCGAGGGGGGGGGCAGAGCAGTTCTTC,CASSYSRGGAEQFF
TRBJ1-1,TRBD1,NA,TRBV6-5,TGTGCCAGCAGTTACGCACAGGGGGCGAACACTGAAGCTTTCTTT,CASSYAQGANTEAFF
TRBJ1-3,NA,NA,TRBV5-1,TGCGCCAGCAGCTTGGACGGTTCTGGAAACACCATATATTTT,CASSLDGSGNTIYF
TRBJ1-1,TRBD1,once,TRBV11-3,TGTGCCAGCAGGGGGACAGGGAGGGGCACTGAAGCTTTCTTT,CASRGTGRGTEAFF
TRBJ2-3,NA,few,TRBV19,TGTGCCAGTAGTATAGTTAGAGGGACAGATACGCAGTATTTT,CASSIVRGTDTQYF
TRBJ2-5,NA,NA,TRBV18,TGTGCCAGCTCACCACCTACGGGAGAGACCCAGTACTTC,CASSPPTGETQYF
TRBJ2-1,TRBD2,NA,TRBV19,TGTGCCAGTAGTATGATCCCCCCGGGACTAGCGGGGCACAATGAGCAGTTCTTC,CASSMIPPGLAGHNEQFF
TRBJ2-1,NA,medium-sized,TRBV9,TGTGCCAGCAGCGTAGACTTGCTCTCCTACAATGAGCAGTTCTTC,CASSVDLLSYNEQFF
TRBJ1-5,TRBD1,few,TRBV2,TGTGCCAGCAGTGGGGGACAGGGGGCTTATCAGCCCCAGCATTTT,CASSGGQGAYQPQHF
TRBJ2-3,TRBD2,NA,TRBV6-1,TGTGCCAGCAGCCCTCTAGCGGGGGCCACAGATACGCAGTATTTT,CASSPLAGATDTQYF
TRBJ1-2,NA,NA,TRBV5-4,TGTGCCAGCAGCTTTGCCAGGGCTCCTGGCTACACCTTC,CASSFARAPGYTF
TRBJ1-1,NA,NA,TRBV4-1,TGCGCCAGCAGCCAAGATGGAGGGGTCACTGAAGCTTTCTTT,CASSQDGGVTEAFF
TRBJ2-5,NA,NA,TRBV29-1,TGCAGCGCCGTCGAGGGCGGCCAAGAGACCCAGTACTTC,CSAVEGGQETQYF
TRBJ1-1,NA,few,TRBV4-1,TGCGCCAGCAGCCAAGAACCCGACAGGATGAACACTGAAGCTTTCTTT,CASSQEPDRMNTEAFF
TRBJ2-5,NA,NA,TRBV7-7,TGTGCCAGCAGCTTAACGGGGGGCGCGGAGACCCAGTACTTC,CASSLTGGAETQYF
TRBJ2-1,TRBD2,NA,TRBV27,TGTGCCAGCAGATTTAGCGGGGGGCTCCAAGAGGAGCAGTTCTTC,CASRFSGGLQEEQFF
TRBJ2-7,TRBD1,NA,TRBV6-1,TGTGCCAGCAGCCAAGGGGGGACAGGGGTTTACGAGCAGTACTTC,CASSQGGTGVYEQYF
TRBJ1-1,NA,NA,TRBV2,TGTGCCGACGCGGAGAACACTGAAGCTTTCTTT,CADAENTEAFF
TRBJ2-3,TRBD2,NA,TRBV5-1,TGCGCCAGCACCAGGACTAGCGGGACTAGCACAGATACGCAGTATTTT,CASTRTSGTSTDTQYF
TRBJ1-5,TRBD1,NA,TRBV4-1,TGCGCCAGCAGCCCTCGGGACAGGGGTTATCAGCCCCAGCATTTT,CASSPRDRGYQPQHF
TRBJ1-6,TRBD1,few,TRBV6-1,TGTGCCAGCAGTGACGTATCGACCGGGGGACAGTCACCCCTCCACTTT,CASSDVSTGGQSPLHF
TRBJ2-1,NA,NA,TRBV6-5,TGTGCCAGCAGCCCTGGACGGGGCTACAATGAGCAGTTCTTC,CASSPGRGYNEQFF
TRBJ2-7,NA,few,TRBV5-1,TGCGCCAGCAGCCCGGACAGTTTTGAGCCCTACGAGCAGTACTTC,CASSPDSFEPYEQYF
TRBJ1-1,TRBD1,NA,TRBV5-1,TGCGCCAGCAGCGCTATTCAGGGGGCGCGAACTGAAGCTTTCTTT,CASSAIQGARTEAFF
TRBJ1-1,TRBD1,NA,TRBV5-4,TGTGCCAGCAGCTGGGGACAGGGCAACACTGAAGCTTTCTTT,CASSWGQGNTEAFF
TRBJ2-5,NA,NA,TRBV2,TGTGCCAGCAGCCCCTCCGGGGAGACCCAGTACTTC,CASSPSGETQYF